This T cell receptor (beta chain) was identified during a study of cytomegalovirus exposure and HLA in healthy donors. Across the study: Unique TCR beta sequences numbering 120 million or so came from around 180 million T cells in an earlier analysis. General study results and limits: In vitro work confirmed that a few CMV-associated chains recognize CMV antigens. V- and J-gene trimming of TCR beta was linked (in a later analysis) to a missense DCLRE1C variant.

Use of 60 Vbeta and 13 Jbeta primers characterized the PCR. The method was immunoSEQ multiplex PCR; TCRdb's version includes in-frame clones alone and lacks a portion of them. The table has some 140,000 clones, more than 70% seen once. This clone was observed a few times. What it binds is unknown. Germline loops: CDR1 SGHRS, CDR2 YFSETQ. V lost 4 bases to trimming and J lost 0 bases; unmatched junction nucleotides: 3. The CDR3 length is 14 residues. The rearrangement joins TRBV5-1 to TRBJ2-7, with 8 bases that match TRBD2. Sequences were obtained from PBMCs. The clonotype comes from a man aged 40-49 years in good health and CMV-seronegative. For the CDR3, the DNA is TGCGCCAGCAGCCTACTAGCGGACTCCTACGAGCAGTACTTC. This codes for CASSLLADSYEQYF.